The present TCR beta chain was sequenced within a study of T cells after posttransplantation cyclophosphamide. Whole-study findings and limits: TRB clonality was highly associated with recipient CMV seropositivity and reactivation. Later post-transplant blood repertoires were often dominated by donor CD8+ memory clones.

The V and J ends lost 2 bases and 3 bases, in that order; junction bases with no gene match: 4. In germline, CDR1 is SGHTA, CDR2 FQGNSA. The CDR3 consists of 15 residues. Data came from immunoSEQ multiplex PCR; TCRdb stores just in-frame clones and leaves some out. This record lists 20,000 to 25,000 clones, none seen once only, and the top ten clones contain approximately 4.4%. This clone has a count of ten or more. Its antigen is not known. This related bone marrow graft donor gave peripheral blood on the day of marrow donation. The clonotype originates from a woman in her 50s in good health, CMV-negative, and a related stem cell transplant donor. The V and J genes are TRBV7-2 and TRBJ1-5; 7 nucleotides line up with TRBD1. Source material: PBMCs. The CDR3 loop reads CASSLTRGPNQPQHF. In DNA form, the CDR3 reads TGTGCCAGCAGCTTAACGAGGGGGCCCAATCAGCCCCAGCATTTT.